One and the same sample provided the 9 T cell receptor beta chains below, sequenced in a study of identical twins. MiXCR was run by TCRdb on the 5' RACE reads, yielding one entry per CDR3 protein. The table lists 200,000 to 300,000 distinct CDR3 sequences, 10% of them singletons. The sequencing input was memory T cells sorted from blood. The receptors come from a man aged 50 to 60 in good health.

The chain joins TRBV5-6 to TRBJ1-2, with D hard to call. Trimming pared 4 bases from V and 8 bases from J, leaving 15 bases between. The CDR3 has 13 amino acids. The V gene's germline CDR1 is SGHDT and CDR2 YYEEEE. The CDR3 DNA reads TGTGCCAGCAGCCGTAGCCCTTCCCTGGGCTACACCTTC. Its translation is CASSRSPSLGYTF.

This clonotype was picked up many times. The chain links TRBV11-2 to TRBJ2-7; D possibly corresponds to TRBD2 (5 bases). V was clipped by 4 bases and J by 4 bases, with 20 bases between them. The CDR3 extends over 16 amino acids. Germline V gives CDR1 SGHAT, CDR2 FQNNGV. The chain's CDR3 is CASSYRTGIPMYEQYF. DNA for the CDR3: TGTGCCAGCAGCTATAGAACCGGGATCCCCATGTACGAGCAGTACTTC.

This clonotype was detected a few times. The CDR3 DNA reads TGCAGCGTTGATTTCGGAGCCGAGCAGTACTTC. Translating it yields CSVDFGAEQYF. V and J are TRBV29-1 and TRBJ2-7; D is unresolved. V shed 3 bases and J shed 6 bases, with 9 bases lying between them. Looked up from germline, CDR1 is SQVTM and CDR2 is ANQGSEA. This CDR3 comprises 11 residues.

J is TRBJ1-2 and V is TRBV10-3; 9 nucleotides align to TRBD1. The CDR3 runs to 13 residues. Germline assignment: CDR1 ENHRY and CDR2 SYGVKD. V lost 9 bases to trimming and J lost 1 base; unmatched junction nucleotides: 3. Here the CDR3 reads CAIRQGVNYGYTF. In DNA form, the CDR3 reads TGTGCCATTCGACAGGGGGTTAACTATGGCTACACCTTC.

This clonotype was counted between two and nine times. Written as DNA, the CDR3 is TGTGCCAGCAGCTTGGCGGCGGGGGGGCAGAATGAGCAGTTCTTC. Translation: CASSLAAGGQNEQFF. V is TRBV5-8 and J is TRBJ2-1; 9 positions match TRBD2. CDR1 and CDR2 from the germline V gene are SGHTS and YDEGEE. The ends lost 0 bases at V and 7 bases at J; junction bases unmatched: 5. This CDR3 spans 15 amino acids.

This clonotype showed up just a few times. DNA for the CDR3: TGTGCCAGCTCACCAAAGACAGGCCGATATGGCTACACCTTC. Its translation: CASSPKTGRYGYTF. This chain links TRBV18 with TRBJ1-2; a weak D match, TRBD1 (6 bases). Germline lookup yields CDR1 KGHSH and CDR2 LQKENI. CDR3 length equals 14 residues. Trimming took 2 bases from V and 5 from J, leaving 12 bases between them.

Only a few counts were recorded for this clonotype. The rearrangement uses TRBV10-2 and TRBJ2-1; 10 bases match TRBD2. The CDR3 totals 16 residues. Germline V gene lookup returns CDR1 WSHSY and CDR2 SAAADI. After removal of 1 base from V and 6 bases from J, the junction contained 6 bases not matched to a gene. The CDR3 coding sequence is TGCGCCAGCAGTGAGTTCAGCGGGAGGGCCTCCAATGAGCAGTTCTTC. This codes for CASSEFSGRASNEQFF.

This clonotype was found many times. The gene calls are TRBV5-5 and TRBJ2-5; 10 bases map to TRBD2. Germline assignment: CDR1 SGHKS and CDR2 YYEKEE (reference sequence). Losses at the gene ends were 1 base for V and 6 bases for J; bases not matched to a gene: 3. The CDR3 sequence is 14 residues long. The CDR3 loop reads CASSLSSGRQTQYF. The CDR3 DNA is TGTGCCAGCAGCTTGTCTAGCGGGAGACAGACCCAGTACTTC. The full variable domain, completed using reference TRBV5-5 and TRBJ2-5, is DAGVTQSPTHLIKTRGQQVTLRCSPISGHKSVSWYQQVLGQGPQFIFQYYEKEERGRGNFPDRFSARQFPNYSSELNVNALLLGDSALYLCASSLSSGRQTQYFGPGTRLLVL.

In this sample, this clonotype turned up many times. The chain has TRBV5-1 and TRBJ2-2; 7 bases agree with TRBD2. This CDR3 contains 16 residues. Germline assignment: CDR1 SGHRS and CDR2 YFSETQ. With 2 bases clipped from V and 0 bases from J, the junction kept 4 bases outside the gene matches. The CDR3 here is CASSLQRGSNTGELFF. In DNA, the CDR3 is TGCGCCAGCAGCTTACAGCGGGGATCGAACACCGGGGAGCTGTTTTTT.